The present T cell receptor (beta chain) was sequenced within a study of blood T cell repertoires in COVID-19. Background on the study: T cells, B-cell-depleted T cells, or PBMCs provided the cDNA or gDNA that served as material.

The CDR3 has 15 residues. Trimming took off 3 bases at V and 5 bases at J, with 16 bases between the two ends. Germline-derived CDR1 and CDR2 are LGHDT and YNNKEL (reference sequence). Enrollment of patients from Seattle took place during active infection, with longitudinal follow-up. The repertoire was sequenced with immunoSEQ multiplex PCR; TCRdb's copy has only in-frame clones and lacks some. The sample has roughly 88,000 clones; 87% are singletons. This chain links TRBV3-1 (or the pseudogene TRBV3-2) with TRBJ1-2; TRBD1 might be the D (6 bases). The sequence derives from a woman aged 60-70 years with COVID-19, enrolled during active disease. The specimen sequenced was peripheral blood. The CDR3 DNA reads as TGTGCCAGCAGCCATGGGACAAGACAATCTTATGGCTACACCTTC. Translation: CASSHGTRQSYGYTF.